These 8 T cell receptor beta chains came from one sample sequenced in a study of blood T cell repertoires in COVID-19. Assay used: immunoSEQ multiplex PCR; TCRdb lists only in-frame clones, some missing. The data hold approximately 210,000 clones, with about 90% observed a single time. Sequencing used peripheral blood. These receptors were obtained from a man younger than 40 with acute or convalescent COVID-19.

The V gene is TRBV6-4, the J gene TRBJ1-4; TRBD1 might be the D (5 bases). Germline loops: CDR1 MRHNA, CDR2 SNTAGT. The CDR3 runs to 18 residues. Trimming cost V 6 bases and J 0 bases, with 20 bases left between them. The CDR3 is CASSPAQAGPTTNEKLFF. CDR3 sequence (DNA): TGTGCCAGCAGCCCAGCCCAGGCAGGGCCTACAACTAATGAAAAACTGTTTTTT.

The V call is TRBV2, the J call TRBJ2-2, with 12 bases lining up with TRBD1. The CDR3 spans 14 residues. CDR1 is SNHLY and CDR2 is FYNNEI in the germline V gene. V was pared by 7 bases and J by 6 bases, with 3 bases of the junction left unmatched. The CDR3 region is CASKGQGAAGELFF. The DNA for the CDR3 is TGTGCCAGCAAGGGACAGGGGGCTGCCGGGGAGCTGTTTTTT. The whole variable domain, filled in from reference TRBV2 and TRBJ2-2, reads EPEVTQTPSHQVTQMGQEVILRCVPISNHLYFYWYRQILGQKVEFLVSFYNNEISEKSEIFDDQFSVERPDGSNFTLKIRSTKLEDSAMYFCASKGQGAAGELFFGEGSRLTVL.

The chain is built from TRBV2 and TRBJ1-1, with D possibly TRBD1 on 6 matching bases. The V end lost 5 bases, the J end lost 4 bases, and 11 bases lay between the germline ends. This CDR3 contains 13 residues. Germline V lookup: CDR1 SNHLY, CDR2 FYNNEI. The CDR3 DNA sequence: TGTGCCAGCAGTAAACAGGGTTCCACTGAAGCTTTCTTT. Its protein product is CASSKQGSTEAFF.

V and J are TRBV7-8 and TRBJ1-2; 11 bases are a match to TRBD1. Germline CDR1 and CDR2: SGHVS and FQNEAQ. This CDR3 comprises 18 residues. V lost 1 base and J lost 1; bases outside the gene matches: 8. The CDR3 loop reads CASSLDWDRGFGNYGYTF. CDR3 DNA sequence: TGTGCCAGCAGCTTAGACTGGGACAGGGGGTTTGGTAACTATGGCTACACCTTC.

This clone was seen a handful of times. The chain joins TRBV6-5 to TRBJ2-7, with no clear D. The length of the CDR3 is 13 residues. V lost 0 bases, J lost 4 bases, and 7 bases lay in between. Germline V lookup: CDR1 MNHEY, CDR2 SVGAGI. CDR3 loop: CASSYSNWYEQYF. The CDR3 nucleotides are TGTGCCAGCAGTTACTCGAACTGGTACGAGCAGTACTTC.

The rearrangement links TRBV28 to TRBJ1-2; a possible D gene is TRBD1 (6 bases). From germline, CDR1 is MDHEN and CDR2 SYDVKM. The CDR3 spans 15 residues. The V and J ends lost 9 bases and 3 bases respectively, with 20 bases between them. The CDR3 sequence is CASKQGWAGYYGYTF. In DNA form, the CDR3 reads TGTGCCAGTAAACAGGGATGGGCCGGCTACTATGGCTACACCTTC.

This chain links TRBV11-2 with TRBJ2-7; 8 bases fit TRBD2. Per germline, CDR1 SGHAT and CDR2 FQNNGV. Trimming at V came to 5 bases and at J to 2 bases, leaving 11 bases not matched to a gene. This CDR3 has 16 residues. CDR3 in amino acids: CASSAEQRGTTYEQYF. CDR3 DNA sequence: TGTGCCAGCAGCGCCGAGCAGCGGGGGACCACCTACGAGCAGTACTTC.

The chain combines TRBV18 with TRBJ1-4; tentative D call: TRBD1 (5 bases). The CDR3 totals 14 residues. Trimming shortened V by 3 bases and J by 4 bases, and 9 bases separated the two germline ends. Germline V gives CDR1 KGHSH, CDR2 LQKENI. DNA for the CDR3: TGTGCCAGCTCACCGTCAGGGCATAATGAAAAACTGTTTTTT. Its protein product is CASSPSGHNEKLFF.